The present T cell receptor (beta chain) was sequenced within a study of chemoradiotherapy in HPV16-positive cancers. Study-wide background: Candidate HPV-specific T-cell clones and common TCR motifs came from functional assays in a couple of HPV16-positive patients. The study's findings and limits: Only a couple of HPV16-positive patients supplied the functional HPV-specificity definition.

With 1 base removed from V and 0 bases from J, the gap between germline ends came to 8 bases. The CDR3 is 15 residues long. CDR1 is SEHNR and CDR2 is FQNEAQ in the germline V gene (reference sequence). TCRdb's table, derived via immunoSEQ multiplex PCR, lists solely in-frame clones and lacks some. The sample contains 1,500 to 2,000 clones, about 80% of which appear only once. Concerning this clone itself: Its antigen is as yet unknown.

Samples were taken several times over chemoradiotherapy. The rearrangement uses TRBV7-9 and TRBJ2-3, with D perhaps matching TRBD2 (5 bases). The TCR comes from a human donor with HPV-associated anogenital cancer. Sequenced material: tumor tissue, taken from a patient who underwent chemoradiotherapy. In DNA form, the CDR3 reads TGTGCCAGCAGCTTAGTGGACTCTAGCACAGATACGCAGTATTTT. Residues: CASSLVDSSTDTQYF.